The sequence of this T cell receptor beta chain was determined in a study of regulatory T cells in long-lasting Graves disease. The overall study: Under 3 months of antithyroid drugs had been taken by newly diagnosed Graves' patients.

Time point here: newly diagnosed GD, antithyroid drugs for less than 3 months. Extracted PBMC RNA gave rise to the TCR library. The CDR3 totals 17 residues. CDR1 DFQATT and CDR2 SNEGSKA come from the germline V gene (reference sequence). V lost 6 bases and J lost 2, with 22 bases in between. TCR beta libraries were built with iRepertoire HTBI primers and Arm-PCR of CDR3 regions. MiXCR, applied by TCRdb to the multiplex PCR reads, yields one record per CDR3 protein. This table has about 330,000 distinct CDR3 sequences, 15% to 20% appearing once. These data also formed part of another study, on T cells in Graves' hyperthyroidism and ophthalmopathy.

Sequences were derived from peripheral blood mononuclear cells (PBMCs), sampled at new diagnosis, from a patient treated with antithyroid drugs. This chain connects TRBV20-1 to TRBJ1-4; D possibly corresponds to TRBD1 (5 bases). The receptor comes from a woman younger than 30 with Graves disease. The CDR3 coding sequence is TGCAGTGCCACCCGGGACGGAGCACGTCGCACTAATGAAAAACTGTTTTTT. Protein sequence: CSATRDGARRTNEKLFF.